The 16 T cell receptor beta chains below were found in one sample sequenced in a study of blood T cell repertoires in COVID-19. The method was immunoSEQ multiplex PCR; TCRdb's version includes in-frame clones alone and lacks a portion of them. Seen here are hundreds of thousands of clones, roughly 85% observed once, and the top ten hold roughly 5.3%. The material sequenced was PBMCs or T cells enriched from blood (not recorded which). These receptors originate from a middle-aged man who had been exposed to COVID-19.

This chain connects TRBV6-5 to TRBJ1-1, with no clear D. V dropped 2 bases and J dropped 6 bases, with 10 bases sitting between them. Germline loops: CDR1 MNHEY, CDR2 SVGAGI. There are 13 residues in the CDR3. CDR3 protein: CASSYPRSAEAFF. CDR3 DNA: TGTGCCAGCAGTTACCCCCGGTCGGCTGAAGCTTTCTTT.

The rearrangement links TRBV7-9 to TRBJ2-2, with D possibly being TRBD2 (6 bases). The CDR3 contains 13 residues. Trimming left V 5 bases short and J 8 bases short, with 12 bases between. The germline CDR1 and CDR2 sequences are SEHNR and FQNEAQ (reference sequence). CDR3 bases: TGTGCCAGCAGCGCAAGACTAGGAGGGGAGCTGTTTTTT. Its protein product is CASSARLGGELFF. Full variable domain (remainder filled in from reference TRBV7-9 and TRBJ2-2): DTGVSQNPRHKITKRGQNVTFRCDPISEHNRLYWYRQTLGQGPEFLTYFQNEAQLEKSRLLSDRFSAERPKGSFSTLEIQRTEQGDSAMYLCASSARLGGELFFGEGSRLTVL.

The chain links TRBV11-3 to TRBJ2-1; 8 bases are shared with TRBD2. Germline CDR1 reads SGHNT; CDR2 reads YENEEA. V lost 2 bases and J lost 0; bases outside the gene matches: 9. The CDR3 length is 18 residues. CDR3 region: CASSLSPTSAYSYNEQFF. CDR3 in DNA: TGTGCCAGCAGCTTATCGCCGACTAGCGCGTACTCCTACAATGAGCAGTTCTTC.

The V and J genes are TRBV27 and TRBJ1-4, with 8 positions matching TRBD1. The germline V gene encodes CDR1 MNHEY and CDR2 SMNVEV (reference sequence). J lost 4 bases, V lost 5 bases, and 12 bases had no gene match. The CDR3 consists of 17 residues. CDR3 loop: CASSLWDTDRVNEKLFF. CDR3 nucleotide sequence: TGTGCCAGCAGTCTTTGGGACACGGACAGGGTTAATGAAAAACTGTTTTTT.

This chain joins TRBV21-1 and TRBJ2-5; TRBD2 is taken as the D call from the table, unchecked against the DNA. TRBV21-1 counts as a pseudogene. The CDR3 is made up of 18 amino acids. CDR3 sequence: CASRGTPTSGNPTETQYF. As DNA, the CDR3 is TGTGCCAGCAGAGGAACTCCCACTAGCGGGAATCCGACTGAGACCCAGTACTTC.

This clone was seen just once. V is TRBV12-3 or TRBV12-4 and J is TRBJ2-5; D is possibly TRBD2 (5 bases). V was cut by 5 bases and J by 7 bases, with 14 bases left in between. This CDR3 is built from 13 residues. CDR3 in amino acids: CASSHPGWGTQYF. The CDR3 coding sequence is TGTGCCAGCAGTCACCCGGGGTGGGGGACCCAGTACTTC.

This sequence joins TRBV5-4 and TRBJ2-1; 9 bases match TRBD1. V shed 0 bases, J shed 6 bases, and the junction held 10 bases outside the gene matches. Germline V gene data show CDR1 as SGHNT and CDR2 as YYREEE (reference sequence). CDR3 length equals 17 residues. Here the CDR3 DNA reads TGTGCCAGCAGCTTGGAAACAGGGGGCGCGGTAGGCAATGAGCAGTTCTTC. It translates to CASSLETGGAVGNEQFF.

This sequence joins TRBV28 and TRBJ2-5, with TRBD2 matching over 11 bases. CDR3 length equals 17 residues. The J segment lost 4 bases and the V segment lost 5 bases, leaving 12 bases of the junction unmatched. The V gene's germline CDR1 is MDHEN and CDR2 SYDVKM. This chain's CDR3 is CASSRIAGGGRVETQYF. The CDR3 DNA follows: TGTGCCAGCAGTCGAATAGCGGGAGGGGGAAGGGTAGAGACCCAGTACTTC.

V and J are TRBV4-1 and TRBJ2-1; TRBD1 is a possible D gene (6 bases). V was pared by 1 base and J by 9 bases, with 13 bases between. The CDR3 consists of 14 residues. Looked up from germline, CDR1 is MGHRA and CDR2 is YSYEKL. CDR3 amino acids: CASSQGVVGGEQFF. The CDR3 DNA reads as TGCGCCAGCAGCCAAGGGGTTGTAGGGGGTGAGCAGTTCTTC.

This clone was counted ten times or more. The CDR3 nucleotides read TGTGCCTGGAGTCTCCGGGGTTGGATAATAGCCGATCAGCCCCAGCATTTT. Amino acids: CAWSLRGWIIADQPQHF. The rearrangement links TRBV30 to TRBJ1-5, with D unclear. Germline lookup yields CDR1 GTSNPN and CDR2 SVGIG (reference sequence). The CDR3 has 17 residues. Trimming pared 2 bases from V and 5 bases from J, leaving 22 bases between.

The CDR3 region has the DNA TGTGCCAGCAGCATCGAGGGATTCGGGGAGCTGTTTTTT. This sequence encodes CASSIEGFGELFF. The chain is built from TRBV5-4 and TRBJ2-2; D might be TRBD2 (5 bases). Germline CDR1 SGHNT, CDR2 YYREEE (reference sequence). With 4 bases removed from V and 7 bases from J, the gap between germline ends came to 11 bases. This CDR3 is built from 13 residues.

The J gene is TRBJ1-2, the V gene TRBV4-1; perhaps TRBD1 as D (5 bases). Trimming pared 0 bases from V and 8 bases from J, leaving 16 bases between. Germline CDR1 and CDR2: MGHRA and YSYEKL. This CDR3 has 15 residues. The CDR3 DNA is TGCGCCAGCAGCCAAGATGTCGGCAGGGCTTGGGGCTACACCTTC. It specifies CASSQDVGRAWGYTF.

This chain uses TRBV7-9 with TRBJ1-5; 7 bases match TRBD1. Unmatched junction bases numbered 7, after V lost 1 base and J lost 4 bases. Per germline, CDR1 SEHNR and CDR2 FQNEAQ (reference sequence). The CDR3 contains 16 residues. The CDR3 region is CASSLGAGGTNQPQHF. DNA of the CDR3: TGTGCCAGCAGCTTAGGGGCAGGGGGGACTAATCAGCCCCAGCATTTT. Full variable domain (remainder filled in from reference TRBV7-9 and TRBJ1-5): DTGVSQNPRHKITKRGQNVTFRCDPISEHNRLYWYRQTLGQGPEFLTYFQNEAQLEKSRLLSDRFSAERPKGSFSTLEIQRTEQGDSAMYLCASSLGAGGTNQPQHFGDGTRLSIL.

V is TRBV5-1 and J is TRBJ1-2; TRBD1 is a possible D gene (6 bases). Germline V gene lookup returns CDR1 SGHRS and CDR2 YFSETQ. The CDR3 runs to 14 residues. The ends were cut back, 4 bases at V and 4 bases at J, with 14 bases in the middle. This CDR3 reads CASSPAAGAYGYTF. CDR3 nucleotides: TGCGCCAGCAGCCCTGCCGCAGGGGCCTATGGCTACACCTTC.

Only one count was recorded for this clone. The CDR3 region is CASTGFEVTEAFF. CDR3 nucleotide sequence: TGTGCCAGCACAGGGTTTGAGGTCACTGAAGCTTTCTTT. The genes are TRBV2 and TRBJ1-1; a weak D match, TRBD1 (5 bases). With 7 bases removed from V and 4 bases from J, the gap between germline ends came to 13 bases. This CDR3 is built from 13 residues. CDR1 is SNHLY and CDR2 is FYNNEI in the germline V gene. Full variable domain (outside the CDR3, taken from reference TRBV2 and TRBJ1-1): EPEVTQTPSHQVTQMGQEVILRCVPISNHLYFYWYRQILGQKVEFLVSFYNNEISEKSEIFDDQFSVERPDGSNFTLKIRSTKLEDSAMYFCASTGFEVTEAFFGQGTRLTVV.

This chain's CDR3 is CASSSTGTSGRYEQYF. The CDR3 DNA reads as TGTGCCAGCAGCTCCACCGGGACTAGCGGTCGCTACGAGCAGTACTTC. V gene TRBV5-4 combines with J gene TRBJ2-7, with 11 positions matching TRBD2. The CDR3 consists of 16 residues. Losses at the gene ends were 3 bases for V and 3 bases for J; bases not matched to a gene: 8. CDR1 is SGHNT and CDR2 is YYREEE in the germline V gene (reference sequence). Full variable domain (outside the CDR3, taken from reference TRBV5-4 and TRBJ2-7): ETGVTQSPTHLIKTRGQQVTLRCSSQSGHNTVSWYQQALGQGPQFIFQYYREEENGRGNFPPRFSGLQFPNYSSELNVNALELDDSALYLCASSSTGTSGRYEQYFGPGTRLTVT.